This passage covers 2 T cell receptor beta chains from one sample sequenced in a study of blood T cell repertoires in COVID-19. Data came from immunoSEQ multiplex PCR; TCRdb stores just in-frame clones and leaves some out. The sample carries about 210,000 clones, 83% recorded once. What was sequenced was peripheral blood. The receptors shown here come from a middle-aged woman with active or convalescent COVID-19.

There are a few counts of this clone. The V and J genes are TRBV9 and TRBJ2-7; TRBD1 matches 9 bases. The germline gives CDR1 SGDLS, CDR2 YYNGEE. This CDR3 is 15 amino acids long. V lost 1 base and J lost 3; bases outside the gene matches: 5. Here the CDR3 reads CASSVSWDRVYEQYF. CDR3 sequence (DNA): TGTGCCAGCAGCGTAAGTTGGGACAGGGTCTACGAGCAGTACTTC.

The chain joins TRBV9 to TRBJ1-1; D may be TRBD1 (5 bases). Trimming stripped 1 base from V and 2 bases from J, with 12 bases between. Germline V gene data show CDR1 as SGDLS and CDR2 as YYNGEE. The CDR3 covers 15 residues. The chain's CDR3 is CASSVRSGVNTEAFF. The CDR3 DNA reads as TGTGCCAGCAGCGTACGATCGGGGGTCAACACTGAAGCTTTCTTT.